The 12 T cell receptor beta chains below come from one sample, sequenced in a study of cytomegalovirus exposure and HLA in healthy donors. Researchers ran the PCR with 60 Vbeta and 13 Jbeta primers. Method: immunoSEQ multiplex PCR; TCRdb's copy keeps in-frame clones and lacks some. The table records tens of thousands of clones, 75% to 85% of them present only once. Sequenced input: PBMCs. The source of these receptors is a human donor in good health.

V and J are TRBV7-2 and TRBJ2-1; TRBD2 is a possible D gene (7 bases). V lost 8 bases, J lost 6 bases, and 17 bases lay in between. The germline gives CDR1 SGHTA, CDR2 FQGNSA. This CDR3 contains 14 residues. CDR3 in amino acids: CASDEGGGRNEQFF. The CDR3 DNA reads as TGTGCCAGCGACGAGGGGGGGGGACGCAATGAGCAGTTCTTC.

The V gene is TRBV6-5, the J gene TRBJ2-7, with a possible D match to TRBD1 (5 bases). CDR3 size: 14 residues. The germline gives CDR1 MNHEY, CDR2 SVGAGI. V shed 5 bases and J shed 5 bases, with 16 bases lying between them. CDR3 sequence (DNA): TGTGCCAGCAGTACATATCGACAGACCCACGAGCAGTACTTC. The encoded protein is CASSTYRQTHEQYF.

This clone has more than one count but fewer than ten. The J gene is TRBJ1-2, the V gene TRBV6-5; perhaps TRBD1 as D (5 bases). CDR1 is MNHEY, CDR2 SVGAGI, per germline. Trimming shortened V by 0 bases and J by 8 bases, and 19 bases separated the two germline ends. There are 16 residues in the CDR3. CDR3 in DNA: TGTGCCAGCAGTTACTCGTTCGTAGGAACAGGAAGAGGCTACACCTTC. Encoded protein: CASSYSFVGTGRGYTF.

The gene calls are TRBV21-1 and TRBJ1-5; the table gives TRBD1 as D, unverified against the DNA. TRBV21-1 is annotated as a pseudogene. The CDR3 length is 17 residues. The CDR3 is CASSKGAVRHGDQPQHF. The DNA for the CDR3 is TGTGCCAGCAGCAAAGGGGCAGTCAGGCATGGCGATCAGCCCCAGCATTTT.

CDR3 sequence: CASRRGTEGNTIYF. The DNA of the CDR3 is TGTGCCAGCAGGCGCGGGACAGAAGGAAACACCATATATTTT. The chain uses TRBV6-1 and TRBJ1-3; 7 bases line up with TRBD1. Germline trimming cut 6 bases from V and 4 bases from J; bases unmatched to any gene: 6. The CDR3 loop spans 14 amino acids. The germline gives CDR1 MNHNS, CDR2 SASEGT.

This chain uses TRBV5-4 with TRBJ2-1, with 9 bases identical to TRBD1. With V trimmed by 0 bases and J by 3 bases, 4 bases remained unmatched. The CDR3 totals 16 residues. CDR1 is SGHNT, CDR2 YYREEE, per germline (reference sequence). CDR3 in amino acids: CASSLAPGQGYNEQFF. The CDR3 DNA is TGTGCCAGCAGCTTGGCCCCGGGACAGGGCTACAATGAGCAGTTCTTC.

In its sample, this clone was seen once. CDR3 in amino acids: CASSPAGGSYNEQFF. CDR3 nucleotides: TGCGCCAGCAGCCCAGCGGGGGGTTCCTACAATGAGCAGTTCTTC. The chain uses TRBV4-3 and TRBJ2-1, with 9 bases matching TRBD2. CDR3 size: 15 residues. The germline V gene encodes CDR1 LGHNA and CDR2 YSLEER. J was trimmed by 1 base and V by 4 bases; bases with no gene match: 2.

On this clone: A junction boundary mismatches the germline segment, possibly from a read error. The sample has other DNA sequences that encode this CDR3 too. The rearrangement links TRBV7-8 to TRBJ2-2; maybe TRBD1 (6 bases). Germline-derived CDR1 and CDR2 are SGHVS and FQNEAQ. The CDR3 contains 16 residues. CDR3 residues: CASSLTGTPNTGELFF. The CDR3 DNA sequence: TGTGCTAGCAGCTTAACAGGGACCCCCAACACCGGGGAGCTGTTTTTT. Together with reference TRBV7-8 and TRBJ2-2, the CDR3 gives the full variable domain: GAGVSQSPRYKVAKRGQDVALRCDPISGHVSLFWYQQALGQGPEFLTYFQNEAQLDKSGLPSDRFFAERPEGSVSTLKIQRTQQEDSAVYLCASSLTGTPNTGELFFGEGSRLTVL.

The V call is TRBV19, the J call TRBJ1-5, with 8 bases lining up with TRBD1. CDR3 length: 18 residues. With V trimmed by 7 bases and J by 3 bases, 17 bases remained unmatched. In germline, CDR1 is LNHDA, CDR2 SQIVND (reference sequence). CDR3 coding DNA: TGTGCCAGTAAGCAAGTTGCCGATTGGGACAGGTCCAATCAGCCCCAGCATTTT. This gives the protein CASKQVADWDRSNQPQHF.

The chain couples TRBV7-8 to TRBJ1-4; 9 nucleotides match TRBD1. CDR1 and CDR2 from the germline V gene are SGHVS and FQNEAQ. This CDR3 spans 16 amino acids. The V segment lost 5 bases and the J segment 6 bases; nucleotides outside the gene matches: 10. Here the CDR3 DNA reads TGTGCCAGCAGCCCCTCTAACAGGGGGCGAGATGAAAAACTGTTTTTT. Its protein is CASSPSNRGRDEKLFF.

This clone was seen once. This chain links TRBV2 with TRBJ2-3, with TRBD1 identical over 7 bases. CDR1 and CDR2 (germline): SNHLY, FYNNEI. V lost 6 bases and J lost 3; bases outside the gene matches: 9. The CDR3 has 15 residues. The CDR3 region has the DNA TGTGCCAGCAGGCGACAGGGACAGCTTACAGATACGCAGTATTTT. The encoded protein is CASRRQGQLTDTQYF.

This clone was counted only a few times. The chain uses TRBV21-1 and TRBJ1-2; the table's D call, TRBD1, was not checked against the DNA. TRBV21-1 counts as a pseudogene. The CDR3 has 18 residues. This CDR3 reads CASSKVGAGVGFDYGYTF. As DNA, the CDR3 is TGTGCCAGCAGCAAAGTCGGGGCAGGGGTTGGGTTTGACTATGGCTACACCTTC.